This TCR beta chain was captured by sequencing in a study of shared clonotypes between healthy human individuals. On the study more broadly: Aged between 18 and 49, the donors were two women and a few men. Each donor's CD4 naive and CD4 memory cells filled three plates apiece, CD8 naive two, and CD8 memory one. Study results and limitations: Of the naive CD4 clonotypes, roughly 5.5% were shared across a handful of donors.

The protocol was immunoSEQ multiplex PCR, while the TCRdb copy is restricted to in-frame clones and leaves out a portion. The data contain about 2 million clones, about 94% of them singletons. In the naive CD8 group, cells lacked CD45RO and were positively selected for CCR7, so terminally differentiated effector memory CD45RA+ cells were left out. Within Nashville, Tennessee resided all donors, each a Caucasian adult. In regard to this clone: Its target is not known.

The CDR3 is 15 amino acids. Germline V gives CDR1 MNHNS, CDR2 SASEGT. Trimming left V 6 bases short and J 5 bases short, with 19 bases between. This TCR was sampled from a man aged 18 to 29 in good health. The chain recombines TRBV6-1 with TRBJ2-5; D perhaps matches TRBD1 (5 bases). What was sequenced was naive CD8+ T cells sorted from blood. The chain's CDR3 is CASRLGPQSAETQYF. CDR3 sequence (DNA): TGTGCCAGCAGGTTGGGGCCACAGTCGGCGGAGACCCAGTACTTC.